This entry lists 17 T cell receptor beta chains sequenced from one sample in a study of blood T cell repertoires in COVID-19. Assay used: immunoSEQ multiplex PCR; TCRdb lists only in-frame clones, some missing. The repertoire holds roughly 220,000 clones, with 88% as singletons. Sequences were obtained from PBMCs or T cells enriched from blood (not recorded which). The receptors here all came from a woman younger than 45 who had recovered from COVID-19.

The gene calls are TRBV7-2 and TRBJ1-1, with TRBD1 identical over 9 bases. With V trimmed by 1 base and J by 11 bases, 8 bases remained unmatched. The CDR3 sequence is 14 residues long. Germline V gives CDR1 SGHTA, CDR2 FQGNSA. The CDR3 DNA sequence: TGTGCCAGCAGCTTAGGACTAGACAGGGGGTTGGCTTTCTTT. Amino acid sequence: CASSLGLDRGLAFF.

This clone was counted once. The rearrangement uses TRBV7-8 and TRBJ2-5; 11 nucleotides line up with TRBD2. V lost 5 bases to trimming and J lost 4 bases; unmatched junction nucleotides: 6. This CDR3 contains 15 residues. CDR1 and CDR2 (germline): SGHVS, FQNEAQ. CDR3 nucleotide sequence: TGTGCCAGCAGCCCAGACGGGACTAGCGGAGAGACCCAGTACTTC. As protein: CASSPDGTSGETQYF.

V gene TRBV5-1 combines with J gene TRBJ1-4; possible D gene TRBD1, 5 bases. This CDR3 has 16 residues. Trimming cost V 4 bases and J 0 bases, with 13 bases left between them. Germline CDR1 and CDR2: SGHRS and YFSETQ. The CDR3 sequence: CASSQTSGTTNEKLFF. Here the CDR3 DNA reads TGCGCCAGCAGCCAAACCTCAGGGACAACTAATGAAAAACTGTTTTTT. Full variable domain (outside the CDR3, taken from reference TRBV5-1 and TRBJ1-4): KAGVTQTPRYLIKTRGQQVTLSCSPISGHRSVSWYQQTPGQGLQFLFEYFSETQRNKGNFPGRFSGRQFSNSRSEMNVSTLELGDSALYLCASSQTSGTTNEKLFFGSGTQLSVL.

This chain uses TRBV5-6 with TRBJ2-7; D perhaps matches TRBD1 (5 bases). This CDR3 has 13 residues. Germline V gene lookup returns CDR1 SGHDT and CDR2 YYEEEE. With 1 base removed from V and 5 bases from J, the gap between germline ends came to 10 bases. This CDR3 is CASSLIYRHEQYF. CDR3 sequence (DNA): TGTGCCAGCAGCTTGATTTACAGGCACGAGCAGTACTTC.

The rearrangement joins TRBV7-3 to TRBJ1-2, with TRBD1 as a possible D gene (5 bases). V was clipped by 2 bases and J by 5 bases, with 15 bases between them. The CDR3 length is 15 residues. CDR1 is SGHTA and CDR2 is FQGTGA in the germline V gene. The CDR3 reads CASSLFQGRRYGYTF. The CDR3, as DNA: TGTGCCAGCAGCTTATTCCAGGGAAGAAGGTATGGCTACACCTTC.

The chain has TRBV5-1 and TRBJ2-5, with 7 positions matching TRBD2. In germline, CDR1 is SGHRS, CDR2 YFSETQ. This CDR3 comprises 13 residues. The ends lost 5 bases at V and 2 bases at J; junction bases unmatched: 3. CDR3 DNA: TGCGCCAGCAGTTCGGGGGGACAAGAGACCCAGTACTTC. Its protein is CASSSGGQETQYF.

This chain joins TRBV5-5 and TRBJ1-1; D perhaps matches TRBD1 (6 bases). V lost 0 bases and J lost 7, with 13 bases in between. The germline V gene encodes CDR1 SGHKS and CDR2 YYEKEE (reference sequence). CDR3 length: 14 amino acids. CDR3 sequence: CASSLAWTVREAFF. CDR3 bases: TGTGCCAGCAGCTTGGCCTGGACAGTGCGTGAAGCTTTCTTT.

The V and J genes are TRBV7-8 and TRBJ1-5; the D is unclear. CDR1 is SGHVS, CDR2 FQNEAQ, per germline. The CDR3 consists of 13 residues. Trimming left V 2 bases short and J 6 bases short, with 8 bases between. CDR3 DNA sequence: TGTGCCAGCAGCTTATCAAATGTTCAGCCCCAGCATTTT. The encoded protein is CASSLSNVQPQHF.

CDR3 DNA sequence: TGCGCCAGCAGCCCGGGGGGGCTTATTTTTGAGCAGTTCTTC. Translated, it gives CASSPGGLIFEQFF. This chain links TRBV5-1 with TRBJ2-1; 8 nucleotides align to TRBD2. J lost 9 bases, V lost 4 bases, and 9 bases had no gene match. CDR3 size: 14 residues. Germline V gene sequence: CDR1 SGHRS, CDR2 YFSETQ.

The gene calls are TRBV6-1 and TRBJ1-5; D is uncertain. V gave up 2 bases and J gave up 7 bases, with 6 bases separating them. This CDR3 has 12 residues. The germline V gene has CDR1 MNHNS and CDR2 SASEGT. The CDR3 reads CASSEWRQPQHF. Here the CDR3 DNA reads TGTGCCAGCAGTGAATGGAGGCAGCCCCAGCATTTT.

V gene TRBV19 combines with J gene TRBJ2-7; TRBD1 matches 7 bases. Germline assignment: CDR1 LNHDA and CDR2 SQIVND (reference sequence). The CDR3 length is 16 residues. After removal of 5 bases from V and 0 bases from J, the junction contained 10 bases not matched to a gene. CDR3 sequence: CASSSPGTVSSYEQYF. The DNA of the CDR3 is TGTGCCAGTAGTTCCCCCGGGACAGTCAGCTCCTACGAGCAGTACTTC.

With respect to this clone: The same CDR3 is also encoded by other DNA sequences in this sample. The J gene is TRBJ1-2, the V gene TRBV12-3 or TRBV12-4; 7 bases are shared with TRBD1. The J segment lost 5 bases and the V segment lost 3 bases, leaving 3 bases of the junction unmatched. The CDR3 contains 13 residues. The CDR3 coding sequence is TGTGCCAGCAGTTTTAACAGGGGTTATGGCTACACCTTC. This gives the protein CASSFNRGYGYTF.

Notes on this clone: Its ends do not fully match the called genes, so a read error is possible. The chain employs TRBV20-1 and TRBJ2-7; D may be TRBD1 (5 bases). CDR3 length equals 13 residues. Germline V gene data show CDR1 as DFQATT and CDR2 as SNEGSKA (reference sequence). The CDR3 is CSASMRQSVSRPF. The CDR3 coding sequence is TGCAGTGCTAGTATGAGACAGTCAGTAAGCAGGCCTTTC.

V usage is TRBV6-5 and J usage is TRBJ2-1; 9 bases line up with TRBD2. This CDR3 is 15 amino acids long. Germline loops: CDR1 MNHEY, CDR2 SVGAGI. The V gene end was trimmed by 4 bases and the J gene end by 5 bases; junction bases not matched to a gene: 6. The CDR3: CASSSLAGGDNEQFF. In DNA, the CDR3 is TGTGCCAGCAGTTCCTTGGCGGGGGGGGACAATGAGCAGTTCTTC.

The chain couples TRBV11-2 to TRBJ1-1, with D perhaps matching TRBD1 (5 bases). The germline V gene has CDR1 SGHAT and CDR2 FQNNGV. The V and J ends lost 5 bases and 4 bases respectively, with 14 bases between them. This CDR3 comprises 14 residues. CDR3 coding DNA: TGTGCCAGCAGCGTGCAGGGTCGTGCCACTGAAGCTTTCTTT. Its translation: CASSVQGRATEAFF.

V gene TRBV9 combines with J gene TRBJ1-1, with TRBD1 identical over 9 bases. The ends lost 4 bases at V and 7 bases at J; junction bases unmatched: 5. CDR3 length equals 13 residues. From germline, CDR1 is SGDLS and CDR2 YYNGEE. The CDR3 DNA sequence: TGTGCCAGCAGCACCGGGACAGGGTTTGAAGCTTTCTTT. Translating gives CASSTGTGFEAFF.

The DNA of the CDR3 is TGTGCCAGCGACAGGGGAGACCCTAACTATGGCTACACCTTC. Protein: CASDRGDPNYGYTF. V and J are TRBV3-1 (or the pseudogene TRBV3-2) and TRBJ1-2, with 8 positions matching TRBD1. This CDR3 contains 14 residues. The V segment lost 8 bases and the J segment 0 bases; nucleotides outside the gene matches: 5. CDR1 and CDR2 from the germline V gene are LGHDT and YNNKEL (reference sequence).